This TCR beta chain was documented in a study of CD8 T cells in ankylosing spondylitis. Study results and caveats: Matched synovial fluid from ankylosing spondylitis patients was reported to be enriched for disease-linked clones. A number of the motif variants had already been described in reactive arthritis synovial fluid and blood.

This clonotype was picked up many times. As yet, its antigen is unknown. Germline values: CDR1 SQVTM, CDR2 ANQGSEA. This CDR3 region has 14 residues. The J segment lost 7 bases and the V segment lost 7 bases, leaving 14 bases of the junction unmatched. The TCR beta libraries were generated through quantitative 5'-RACE incorporating molecular barcodes. Via MiXCR, TCRdb re-called the 5' RACE reads, giving one row per CDR3 protein. The repertoire holds 150,000 to 200,000 distinct CDR3 sequences, with roughly 10% as singletons. Sequenced input: blood, either unsorted or a sorted T cell fraction (not recorded which). The chain carries TRBV29-1 and TRBJ2-3; 7 bases line up with TRBD1. The sequence was collected from a male donor with ankylosing spondylitis or in good health (not recorded which). The CDR3 DNA reads TGCAGCGCCCTGGACAGGCTCAGCACCAATACGCAGTATTTT. This codes for CSALDRLSTNTQYF.